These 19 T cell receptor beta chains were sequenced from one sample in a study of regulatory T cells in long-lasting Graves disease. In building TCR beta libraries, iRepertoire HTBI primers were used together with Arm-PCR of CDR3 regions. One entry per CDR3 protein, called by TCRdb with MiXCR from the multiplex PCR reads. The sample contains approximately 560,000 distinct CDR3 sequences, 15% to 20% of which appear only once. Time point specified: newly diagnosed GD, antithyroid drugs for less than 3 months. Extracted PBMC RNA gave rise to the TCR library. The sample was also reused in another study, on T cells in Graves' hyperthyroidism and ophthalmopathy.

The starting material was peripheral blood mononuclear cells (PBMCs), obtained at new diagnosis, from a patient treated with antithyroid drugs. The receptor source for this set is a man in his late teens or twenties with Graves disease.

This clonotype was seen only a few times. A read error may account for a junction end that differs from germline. Written as DNA, the CDR3 is TGTGCCAGCAGCCGGGCGCAACAGAACACTGAAGCTCTCTTT. This translates into CASSRAQQNTEALF. This chain uses TRBV7-9 with TRBJ1-1; unclear D gene. CDR3 length equals 14 residues. In germline, CDR1 is SEHNR, CDR2 FQNEAQ (reference sequence).

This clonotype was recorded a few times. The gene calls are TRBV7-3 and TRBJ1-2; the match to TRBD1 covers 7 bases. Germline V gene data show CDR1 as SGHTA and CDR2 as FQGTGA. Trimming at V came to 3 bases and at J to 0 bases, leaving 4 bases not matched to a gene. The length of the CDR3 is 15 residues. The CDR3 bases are TGTGCCAGCAGCTTGACAGGGCCCCCTAACTATGGCTACACCTTC. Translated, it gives CASSLTGPPNYGYTF.

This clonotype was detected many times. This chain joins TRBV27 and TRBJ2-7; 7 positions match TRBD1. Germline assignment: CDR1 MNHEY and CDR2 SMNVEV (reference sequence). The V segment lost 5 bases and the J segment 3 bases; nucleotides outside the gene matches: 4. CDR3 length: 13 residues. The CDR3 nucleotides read TGTGCCAGCAGTAAGGGACAGATCTACGAGCAGTACTTC. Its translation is CASSKGQIYEQYF.

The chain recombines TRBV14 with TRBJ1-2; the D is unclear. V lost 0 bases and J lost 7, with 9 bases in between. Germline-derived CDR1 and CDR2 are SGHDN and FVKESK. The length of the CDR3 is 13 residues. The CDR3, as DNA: TGTGCCAGCAGCCAAGATCTCATCTTTGGCTACACCTTC. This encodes CASSQDLIFGYTF.

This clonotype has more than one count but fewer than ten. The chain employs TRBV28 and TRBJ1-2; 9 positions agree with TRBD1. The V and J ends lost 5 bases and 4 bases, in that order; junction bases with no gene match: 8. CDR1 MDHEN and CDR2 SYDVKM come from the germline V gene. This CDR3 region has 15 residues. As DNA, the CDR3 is TGTGCCAGCAGTCCCGGGGGACAGGGAAGCTATGGCTACACCTTC. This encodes CASSPGGQGSYGYTF.

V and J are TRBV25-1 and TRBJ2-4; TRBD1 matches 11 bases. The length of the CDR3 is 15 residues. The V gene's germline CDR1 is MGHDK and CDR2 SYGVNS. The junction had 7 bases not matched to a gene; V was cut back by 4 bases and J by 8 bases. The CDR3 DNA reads TGTGCCAGCAGTGGAGGACAGGGGGCGTCGGACATTCAGTACTTC. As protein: CASSGGQGASDIQYF.

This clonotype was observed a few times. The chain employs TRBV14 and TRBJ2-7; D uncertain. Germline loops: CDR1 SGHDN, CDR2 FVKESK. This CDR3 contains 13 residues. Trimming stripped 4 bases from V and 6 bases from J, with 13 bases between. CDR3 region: CASSPASVPEQYF. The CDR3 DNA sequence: TGTGCCAGCAGCCCGGCCAGTGTGCCCGAGCAGTACTTC.

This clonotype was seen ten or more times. DNA of the CDR3: TGTGCCAGCAGCTTGGGCAGCGTACATGAGCAGTTCTTC. This codes for CASSLGSVHEQFF. The gene calls are TRBV7-9 and TRBJ2-1; D is undetermined. Germline lookup yields CDR1 SEHNR and CDR2 FQNEAQ (reference sequence). The V and J ends lost 3 bases and 8 bases respectively, with 11 bases between them. The CDR3 spans 13 residues.

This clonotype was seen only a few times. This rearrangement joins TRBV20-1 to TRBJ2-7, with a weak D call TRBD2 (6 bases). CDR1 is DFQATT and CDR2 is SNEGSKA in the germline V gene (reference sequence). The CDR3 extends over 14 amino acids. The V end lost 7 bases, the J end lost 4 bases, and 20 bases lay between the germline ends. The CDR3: CSGQRGSGAYEQYF. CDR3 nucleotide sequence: TGCAGTGGACAAAGGGGTAGCGGAGCATACGAGCAGTACTTC.

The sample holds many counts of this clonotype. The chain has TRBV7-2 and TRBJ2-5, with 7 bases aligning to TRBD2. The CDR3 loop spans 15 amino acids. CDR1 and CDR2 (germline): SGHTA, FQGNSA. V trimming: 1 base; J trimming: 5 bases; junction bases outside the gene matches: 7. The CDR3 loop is CASSLGLGGPETQYF. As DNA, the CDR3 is TGTGCCAGCAGCTTAGGTTTGGGAGGGCCGGAGACCCAGTACTTC.

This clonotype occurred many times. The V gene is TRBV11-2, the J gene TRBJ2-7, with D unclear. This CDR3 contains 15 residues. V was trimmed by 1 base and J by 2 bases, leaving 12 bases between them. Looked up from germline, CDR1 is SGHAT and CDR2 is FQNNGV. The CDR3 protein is CASSLVSVSPYEQYF. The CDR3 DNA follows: TGTGCCAGCAGCTTAGTGTCGGTCAGCCCCTACGAGCAGTACTTC.

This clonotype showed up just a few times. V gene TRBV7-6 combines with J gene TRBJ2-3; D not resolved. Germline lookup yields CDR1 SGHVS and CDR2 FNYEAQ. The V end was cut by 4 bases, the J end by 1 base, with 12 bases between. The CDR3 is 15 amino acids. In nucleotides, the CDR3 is TGTGCCAGCAGCTCCGGATGGGCTGGCACAGATACGCAGTATTTT. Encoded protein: CASSSGWAGTDTQYF.

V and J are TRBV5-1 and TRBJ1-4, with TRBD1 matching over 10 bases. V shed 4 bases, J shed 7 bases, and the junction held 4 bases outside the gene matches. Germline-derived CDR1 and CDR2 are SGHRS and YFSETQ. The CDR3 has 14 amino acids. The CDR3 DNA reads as TGCGCCAGCAGCCTGACAGGGGGCGTTGAAAAACTGTTTTTT. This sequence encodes CASSLTGGVEKLFF.

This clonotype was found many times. CDR3 protein: CASRPRTSGWYEQYF. DNA for the CDR3: TGTGCCAGCAGACCTAGGACTAGCGGTTGGTACGAGCAGTACTTC. This rearrangement joins TRBV6-1 to TRBJ2-7; 10 bases line up with TRBD2. CDR1 and CDR2 (germline): MNHNS, SASEGT. J gave up 4 bases and V 6 bases, and 9 bases lay outside the gene matches. This CDR3 has 15 amino acids.

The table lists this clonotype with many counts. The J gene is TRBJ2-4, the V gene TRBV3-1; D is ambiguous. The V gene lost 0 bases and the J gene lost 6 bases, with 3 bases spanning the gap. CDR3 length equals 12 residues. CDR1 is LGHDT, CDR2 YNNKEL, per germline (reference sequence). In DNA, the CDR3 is TGTGCCAGCAGCCAAGAGGGAAACATTCAGTACTTC. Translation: CASSQEGNIQYF.

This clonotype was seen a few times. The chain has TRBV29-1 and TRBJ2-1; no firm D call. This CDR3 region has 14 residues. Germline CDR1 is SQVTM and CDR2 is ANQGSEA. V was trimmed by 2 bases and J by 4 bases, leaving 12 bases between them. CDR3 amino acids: CSVEPPARYNEQFF. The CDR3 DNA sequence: TGCAGCGTTGAACCCCCCGCCAGGTACAATGAGCAGTTCTTC.

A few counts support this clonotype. CDR3 loop: CSASLQNQGSTDTQYF. The CDR3 nucleotides are TGCAGTGCTAGCCTACAGAACCAGGGGAGCACAGATACGCAGTATTTT. This chain connects TRBV20-1 to TRBJ2-3; possible D gene TRBD1, 6 bases. The germline V and J ends were trimmed by 3 bases and 0 bases, with 16 bases remaining between them. The CDR3 runs to 16 residues. Germline V gives CDR1 DFQATT, CDR2 SNEGSKA (reference sequence).

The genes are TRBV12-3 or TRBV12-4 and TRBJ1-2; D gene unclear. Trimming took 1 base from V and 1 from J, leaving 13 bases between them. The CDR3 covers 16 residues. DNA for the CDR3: TGTGCCAGCAGTTTAGGCCAGGAGTTGATTAACTATGGCTACACCTTC. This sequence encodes CASSLGQELINYGYTF.

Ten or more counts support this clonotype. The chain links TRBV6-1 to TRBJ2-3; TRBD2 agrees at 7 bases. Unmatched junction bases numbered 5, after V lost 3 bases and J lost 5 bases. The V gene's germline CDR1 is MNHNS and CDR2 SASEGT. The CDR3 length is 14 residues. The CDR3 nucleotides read TGTGCCAGCAGTGACCGCGGGAGAGGAGATACGCAGTATTTT. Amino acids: CASSDRGRGDTQYF.